This TCR beta chain was observed in a study of T-cell reconstitution after alpha-beta-depleted transplantation in children. Germline V gene data show CDR1 as SGHRS and CDR2 as YFSETQ. The V and J ends lost 2 bases and 0 bases respectively, with 22 bases between them. The CDR3 totals 19 residues. Unique molecular identifiers were used to barcode this TCRbeta library. TCRdb redid the calling of the PCR reads with MiXCR, one entry per CDR3 protein. The sample consists of hundreds of thousands of distinct CDR3 sequences, around 13% of them appearing once. The chain joins TRBV5-1 to TRBJ2-3; D perhaps matches TRBD1 (6 bases). Material: PBMCs, obtained before TCRalphabeta/CD19-depleted stem cell transplant. This clonotype originated in a girl aged 2-10 years with congenital amegakaryocytic thrombocytopenia, due to receive a stem cell transplant. CDR3 loop: CASSFRLLSGATSTDTQYF. As DNA, the CDR3 is TGCGCCAGCAGCTTCCGTTTGCTCTCAGGGGCAACTAGCACAGATACGCAGTATTTT. Drawing the rest from reference TRBV5-1 and TRBJ2-3, the complete variable domain is KAGVTQTPRYLIKTRGQQVTLSCSPISGHRSVSWYQQTPGQGLQFLFEYFSETQRNKGNFPGRFSGRQFSNSRSEMNVSTLELGDSALYLCASSFRLLSGATSTDTQYFGPGTRLTVL.